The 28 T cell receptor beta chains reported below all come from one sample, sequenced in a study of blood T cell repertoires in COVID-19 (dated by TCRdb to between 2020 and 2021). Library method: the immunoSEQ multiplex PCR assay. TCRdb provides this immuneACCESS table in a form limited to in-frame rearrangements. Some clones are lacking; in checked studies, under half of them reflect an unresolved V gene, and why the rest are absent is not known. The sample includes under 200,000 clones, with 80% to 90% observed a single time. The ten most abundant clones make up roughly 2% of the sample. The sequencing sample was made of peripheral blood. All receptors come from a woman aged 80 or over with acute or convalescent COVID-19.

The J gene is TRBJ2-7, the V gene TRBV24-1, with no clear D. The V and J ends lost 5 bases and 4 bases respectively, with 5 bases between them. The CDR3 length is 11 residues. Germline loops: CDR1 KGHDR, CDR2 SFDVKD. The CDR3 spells CATSGLYEQYF. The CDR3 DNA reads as TGTGCCACCAGTGGACTTTACGAGCAGTACTTC.

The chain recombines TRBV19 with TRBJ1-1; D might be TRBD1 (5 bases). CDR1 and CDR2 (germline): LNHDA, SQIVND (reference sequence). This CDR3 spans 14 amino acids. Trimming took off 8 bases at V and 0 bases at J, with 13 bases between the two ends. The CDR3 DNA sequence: TGTGCCAGTTCCCAGGGCACATTGAACACTGAAGCTTTCTTT. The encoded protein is CASSQGTLNTEAFF.

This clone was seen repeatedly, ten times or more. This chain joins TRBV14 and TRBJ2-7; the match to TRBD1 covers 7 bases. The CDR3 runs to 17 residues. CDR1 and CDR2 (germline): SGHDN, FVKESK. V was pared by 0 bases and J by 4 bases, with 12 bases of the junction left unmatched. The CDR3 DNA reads TGTGCCAGCAGCCAAGATGACCCGACAGGGACACGATACGAGCAGTACTTC. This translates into CASSQDDPTGTRYEQYF.

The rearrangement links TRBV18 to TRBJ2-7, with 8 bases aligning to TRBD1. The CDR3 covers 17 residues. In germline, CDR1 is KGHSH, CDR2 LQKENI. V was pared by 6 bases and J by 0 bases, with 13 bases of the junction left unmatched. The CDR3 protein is CASSQNSDRGHSYEQYF. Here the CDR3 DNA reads TGTGCCAGCTCCCAAAACAGCGACAGGGGTCACTCCTACGAGCAGTACTTC.

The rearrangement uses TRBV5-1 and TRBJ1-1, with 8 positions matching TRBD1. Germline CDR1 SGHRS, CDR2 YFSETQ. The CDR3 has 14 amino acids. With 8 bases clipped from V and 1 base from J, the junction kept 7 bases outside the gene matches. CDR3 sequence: CASWTGRENTEAFF. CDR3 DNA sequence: TGCGCCAGTTGGACAGGGAGAGAGAACACTGAAGCTTTCTTT. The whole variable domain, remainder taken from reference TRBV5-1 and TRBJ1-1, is KAGVTQTPRYLIKTRGQQVTLSCSPISGHRSVSWYQQTPGQGLQFLFEYFSETQRNKGNFPGRFSGRQFSNSRSEMNVSTLELGDSALYLCASWTGRENTEAFFGQGTRLTVV.

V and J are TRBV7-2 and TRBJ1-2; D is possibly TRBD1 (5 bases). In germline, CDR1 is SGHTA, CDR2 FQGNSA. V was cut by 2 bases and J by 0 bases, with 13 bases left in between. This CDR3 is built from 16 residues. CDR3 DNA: TGTGCCAGCAGCTTACGGGGAGGGGAGACTAACTATGGCTACACCTTC. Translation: CASSLRGGETNYGYTF.

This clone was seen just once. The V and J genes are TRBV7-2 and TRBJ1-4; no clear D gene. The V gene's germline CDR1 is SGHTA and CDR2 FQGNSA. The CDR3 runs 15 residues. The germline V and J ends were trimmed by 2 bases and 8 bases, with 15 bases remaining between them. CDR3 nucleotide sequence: TGTGCCAGCAGCTTAAGAGGTGGTATTTCGGAAAAACTGTTTTTT. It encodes CASSLRGGISEKLFF.

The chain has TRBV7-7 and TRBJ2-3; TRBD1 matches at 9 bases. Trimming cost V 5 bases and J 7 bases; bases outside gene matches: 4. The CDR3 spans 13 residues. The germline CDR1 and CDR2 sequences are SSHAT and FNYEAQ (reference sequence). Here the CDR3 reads CASSLGTGNTQYF. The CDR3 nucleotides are TGTGCCAGCAGCCTCGGGACAGGGAATACGCAGTATTTT. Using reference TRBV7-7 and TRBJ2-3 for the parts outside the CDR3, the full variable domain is GAGVSQSPRYKVTKRGQDVTLRCDPISSHATLYWYQQALGQGPEFLTYFNYEAQPDKSGLPSDRFSAERPEGSISTLTIQRTEQRDSAMYRCASSLGTGNTQYFGPGTRLTVL.

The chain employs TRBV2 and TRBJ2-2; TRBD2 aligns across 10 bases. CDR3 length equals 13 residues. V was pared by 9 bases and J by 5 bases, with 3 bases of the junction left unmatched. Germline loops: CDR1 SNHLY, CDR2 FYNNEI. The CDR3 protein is CASGLAVTGELFF. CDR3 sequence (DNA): TGTGCCAGTGGACTAGCGGTTACCGGGGAGCTGTTTTTT.

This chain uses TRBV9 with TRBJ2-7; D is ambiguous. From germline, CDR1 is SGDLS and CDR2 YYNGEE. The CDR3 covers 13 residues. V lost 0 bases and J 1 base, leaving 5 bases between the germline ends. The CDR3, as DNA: TGTGCCAGCAGCGTAGGAGTATCCTACGAGCAGTACTTC. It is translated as CASSVGVSYEQYF.

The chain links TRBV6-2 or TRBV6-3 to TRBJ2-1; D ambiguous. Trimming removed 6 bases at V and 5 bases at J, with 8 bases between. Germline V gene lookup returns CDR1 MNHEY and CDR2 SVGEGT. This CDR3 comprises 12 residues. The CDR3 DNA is TGTGCCAGCAGCCCACGGGACAATGAGCAGTTCTTC. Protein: CASSPRDNEQFF.

Written as DNA, the CDR3 is TGCGCCAGCAGCCTCCAATTCTGGCCGGGAGGAAACACCATATATTTT. Encoded protein: CASSLQFWPGGNTIYF. The genes are TRBV4-1 and TRBJ1-3; D is unclear. Germline V CDR1 and CDR2: MGHRA, YSYEKL. Trimming left V 4 bases short and J 4 bases short, with 17 bases between. CDR3 size: 16 residues.

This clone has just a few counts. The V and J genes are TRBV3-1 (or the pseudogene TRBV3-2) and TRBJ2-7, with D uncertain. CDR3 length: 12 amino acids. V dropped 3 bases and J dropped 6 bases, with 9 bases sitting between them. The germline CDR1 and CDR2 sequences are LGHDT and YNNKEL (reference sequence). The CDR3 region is CASSQRESEQYF. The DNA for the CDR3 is TGTGCCAGCAGCCAGAGAGAAAGCGAGCAGTACTTC.

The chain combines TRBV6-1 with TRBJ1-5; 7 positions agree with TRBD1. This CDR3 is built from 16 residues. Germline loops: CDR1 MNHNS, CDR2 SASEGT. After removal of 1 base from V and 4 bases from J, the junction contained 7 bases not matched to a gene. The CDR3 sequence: CASSEEGQVWNQPQHF. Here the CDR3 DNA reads TGTGCCAGCAGTGAAGAAGGACAGGTGTGGAATCAGCCCCAGCATTTT.

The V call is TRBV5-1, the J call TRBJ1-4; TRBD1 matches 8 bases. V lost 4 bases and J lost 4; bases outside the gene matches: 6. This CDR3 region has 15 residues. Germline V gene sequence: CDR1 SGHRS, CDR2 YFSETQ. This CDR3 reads CASSVDRGGNEKLFF. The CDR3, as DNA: TGCGCCAGCAGCGTTGACAGGGGTGGTAATGAAAAACTGTTTTTT.

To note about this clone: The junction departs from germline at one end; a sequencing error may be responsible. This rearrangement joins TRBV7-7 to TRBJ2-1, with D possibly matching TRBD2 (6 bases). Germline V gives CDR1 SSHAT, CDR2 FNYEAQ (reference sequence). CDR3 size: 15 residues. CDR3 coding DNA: TGTGCTAGCAGCGTCTCCGGGACTGGAAACAATGAGCAGTTCTTC. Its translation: CASSVSGTGNNEQFF.

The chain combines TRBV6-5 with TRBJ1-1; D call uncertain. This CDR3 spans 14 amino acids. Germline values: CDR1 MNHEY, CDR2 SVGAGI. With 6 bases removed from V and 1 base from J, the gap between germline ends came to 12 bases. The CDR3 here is CASRETIKNTEAFF. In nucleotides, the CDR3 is TGTGCCAGCAGGGAGACGATTAAGAACACTGAAGCTTTCTTT.

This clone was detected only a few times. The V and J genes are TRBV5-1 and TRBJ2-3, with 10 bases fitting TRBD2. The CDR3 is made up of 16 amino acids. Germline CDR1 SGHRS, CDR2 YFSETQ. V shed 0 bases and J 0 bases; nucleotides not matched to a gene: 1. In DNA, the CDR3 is TGCGCCAGCAGCTTGGTACTAGCGGGGAGCACAGATACGCAGTATTTT. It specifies CASSLVLAGSTDTQYF.

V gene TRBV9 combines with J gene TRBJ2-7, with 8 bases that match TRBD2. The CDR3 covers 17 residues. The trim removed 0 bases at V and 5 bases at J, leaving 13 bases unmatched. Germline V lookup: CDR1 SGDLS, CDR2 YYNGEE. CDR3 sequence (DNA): TGTGCCAGCAGCGTAGAAGACATCGGGGGGGCCTTCGACGAGCAGTACTTC. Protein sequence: CASSVEDIGGAFDEQYF.

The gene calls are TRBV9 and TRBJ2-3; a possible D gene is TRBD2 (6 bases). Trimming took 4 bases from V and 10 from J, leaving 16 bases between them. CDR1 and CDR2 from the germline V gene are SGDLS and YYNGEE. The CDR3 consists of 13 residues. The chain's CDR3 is CASSTRLDSPQYF. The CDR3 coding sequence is TGTGCCAGCAGCACCCGACTAGACTCGCCGCAGTATTTT.

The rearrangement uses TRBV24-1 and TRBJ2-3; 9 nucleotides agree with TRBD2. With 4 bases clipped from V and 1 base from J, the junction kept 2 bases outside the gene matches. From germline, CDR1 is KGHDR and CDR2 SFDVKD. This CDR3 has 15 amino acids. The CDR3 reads CATSEASGGTDTQYF. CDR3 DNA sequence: TGTGCCACCAGTGAGGCTAGCGGGGGCACAGATACGCAGTATTTT.

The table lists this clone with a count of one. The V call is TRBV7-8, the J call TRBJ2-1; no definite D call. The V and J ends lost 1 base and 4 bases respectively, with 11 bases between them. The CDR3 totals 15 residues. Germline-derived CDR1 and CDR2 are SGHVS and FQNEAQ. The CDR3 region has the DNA TGTGCCAGCAGCTTAGGACATCCTAAATACAATGAGCAGTTCTTC. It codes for CASSLGHPKYNEQFF.

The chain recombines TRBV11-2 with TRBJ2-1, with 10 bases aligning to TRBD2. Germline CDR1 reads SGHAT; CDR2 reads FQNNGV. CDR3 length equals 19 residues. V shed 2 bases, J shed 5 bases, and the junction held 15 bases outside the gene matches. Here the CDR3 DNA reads TGTGCCAGCAGCTTACCGGGGAGGAGCGGGAGGGGGGTGAACAATGAGCAGTTCTTC. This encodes CASSLPGRSGRGVNNEQFF.

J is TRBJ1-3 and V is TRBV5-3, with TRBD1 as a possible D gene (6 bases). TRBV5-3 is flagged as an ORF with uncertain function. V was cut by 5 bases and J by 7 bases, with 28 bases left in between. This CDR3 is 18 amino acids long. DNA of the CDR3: TGTGCCAGAAGTCCCAATTCTCCGGGTCCACGGGACAAGAACACCATATATTTT. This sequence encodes CARSPNSPGPRDKNTIYF.

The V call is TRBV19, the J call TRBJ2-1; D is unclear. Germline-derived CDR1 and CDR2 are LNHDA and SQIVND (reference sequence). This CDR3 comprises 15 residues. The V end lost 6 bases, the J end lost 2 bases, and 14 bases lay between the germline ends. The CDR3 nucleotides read TGTGCCAGTAGGGGTCAGGCAATAGCCTACAATGAGCAGTTCTTC. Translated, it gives CASRGQAIAYNEQFF.

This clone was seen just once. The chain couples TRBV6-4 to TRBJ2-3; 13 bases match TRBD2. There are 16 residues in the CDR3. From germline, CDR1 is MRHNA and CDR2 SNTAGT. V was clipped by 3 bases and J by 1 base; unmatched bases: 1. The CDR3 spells CASSEGTSGGTDTQYF. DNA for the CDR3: TGTGCCAGCAGTGAAGGGACTAGCGGGGGCACAGATACGCAGTATTTT.

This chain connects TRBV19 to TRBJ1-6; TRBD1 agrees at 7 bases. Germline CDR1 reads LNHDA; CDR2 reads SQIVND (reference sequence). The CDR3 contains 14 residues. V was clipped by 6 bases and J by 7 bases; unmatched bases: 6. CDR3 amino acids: CASRAGTANSPLHF. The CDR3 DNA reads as TGTGCCAGTAGGGCCGGGACAGCAAATTCACCCCTCCACTTT.

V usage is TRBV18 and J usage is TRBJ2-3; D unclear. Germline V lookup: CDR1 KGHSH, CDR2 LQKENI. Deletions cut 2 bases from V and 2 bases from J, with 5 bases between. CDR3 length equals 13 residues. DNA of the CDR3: TGTGCCAGCTCACCAAGCGCCACAGATACGCAGTATTTT. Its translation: CASSPSATDTQYF. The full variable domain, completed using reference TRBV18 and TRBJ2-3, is NAGVMQNPRHLVRRRGQEARLRCSPMKGHSHVYWYRQLPEEGLKFMVYLQKENIIDESGMPKERFSAEFPKEGPSILRIQQVVRGDSAAYFCASSPSATDTQYFGPGTRLTVL.